A selection of T cell receptor beta chains follows, all from one sample in a study of T-cell reconstitution after alpha-beta-depleted transplantation in children. TCRdb itself ran the PCR reads through MiXCR, one entry per CDR3 protein. Of about 360,000 distinct CDR3 sequences listed, 13% are singletons. The material sequenced was PBMCs, taken from the stem cell graft. Receptors originate from a human donor who donated a stem cell graft to a child with Fanconi anemia. CDR3s include the opening cysteine and the closing phenylalanine or tryptophan. A D gene is named only where the DNA matches it firmly. Some rows mark clone size as missing; the rest say once, few, many or name a class of expanded clone.

TGTGCCAGCAGCTTAGTGGTACGACAGACTCAAGAGACCCAGTACTTC | CASSLVVRQTQETQYF | few | TRBJ2-5 | . | TRBV7-2
TGTGCCAGCAGCGCCCGCGGGGGGGCTCGGACTGAAGCTTTCTTT | CASSARGGARTEAFF | few | TRBJ1-1 | . | TRBV7-6
TGCAGCGTCTCAAATCCTCTAGCGGCTAACTCCTACGAGCAGTACTTC | CSVSNPLAANSYEQYF | . | TRBJ2-7 | TRBD2 | TRBV29-1
TGTGCCAGCACCCTGGGGACAGGGGGGAACTATGGCTACACCTTC | CASTLGTGGNYGYTF | . | TRBJ1-2 | TRBD1 | TRBV13
TGTGCCAGCAGCGTAGCAGACAGCAATGAGCAGTTCTTC | CASSVADSNEQFF | few | TRBJ2-1 | . | TRBV9
TGTGCCAGTACCTGGGGACGTAGCAATCAGCCCCAGCATTTT | CASTWGRSNQPQHF | few | TRBJ1-5 | . | TRBV19
TGTGCCAGCAGCTTAATGGCGGGAGCGAACGGGGAGCTGTTTTTT | CASSLMAGANGELFF | few | TRBJ2-2 | TRBD2 | TRBV7-9
TGTGCCAGCAGCTTAGGGTCTAGCGGAACTAAAGAGCAGTTCTTC | CASSLGSSGTKEQFF | . | TRBJ2-1 | TRBD2 | TRBV11-2
TGCGCCAGCAGCCAAGAACGGGTGGGACTAGCGAGGTCAGATACGCAGTATTTT | CASSQERVGLARSDTQYF | . | TRBJ2-3 | TRBD2 | TRBV4-3
TGTGCCAGCAGTTACTTGGGGGGCGCGAGGAACACTGAAGCTTTCTTT | CASSYLGGARNTEAFF | few | TRBJ1-1 | . | TRBV6-5
TGTGCCAGCAGTGTTAGCAGGGGGAATTCACCCCTCCACTTT | CASSVSRGNSPLHF | . | TRBJ1-6 | TRBD1 | TRBV25-1
TGCGCCAGCAGCCTGGACGGGACAGGTGGCTACACCTTC | CASSLDGTGGYTF | . | TRBJ1-2 | TRBD1 | TRBV5-1
TGTGCCAGCAGTCTCTCCGGGGGGTACCAAGAGACCCAGTACTTC | CASSLSGGYQETQYF | . | TRBJ2-5 | TRBD2 | TRBV6-1
TGTGCCAGCAGTTACAGGAGGACGACAGACACTTTCGTCAATGAGCAGTTCTTC | CASSYRRTTDTFVNEQFF | . | TRBJ2-1 | . | TRBV6-2/TRBV6-3
TGTGCCAGCAGCTTAGTCCAGGGACGTGGGGAGACCCAGTACTTC | CASSLVQGRGETQYF | . | TRBJ2-5 | . | TRBV11-2
TGTGCCATCAGTGAAGCCCCGGACAGCACCGAGCAGTACTTC | CAISEAPDSTEQYF | . | TRBJ2-7 | . | TRBV10-3
TGCGCCAGCAGCTTAGGAACATACGGTGAAGCTTTCTTT | CASSLGTYGEAFF | many | TRBJ1-1 | . | TRBV5-1
TGCGCCAGCAGCCTCGGGACAGAGAACTCTGGGGCCAACGTCCTGACTTTC | CASSLGTENSGANVLTF | few | TRBJ2-6 | TRBD1 | TRBV4-3
TGTGCCAGCAGCTTAATAGCCGACATTCAGTACTTC | CASSLIADIQYF | many | TRBJ2-4 | . | TRBV7-2
TGCGCCAGCAGCCAAGTCTGGAGCCGGAACACTGAAGCTTTCTTT | CASSQVWSRNTEAFF | few | TRBJ1-1 | . | TRBV4-3
TGCGCCAGCAGCTCCGTGACAGGGGGCAGGGAAAACATTCAGTACTTC | CASSSVTGGRENIQYF | . | TRBJ2-4 | TRBD1 | TRBV5-1
TGCAGCGTTGAAGAAGGGGGTAGCATCAATGAGCAGTTCTTC | CSVEEGGSINEQFF | many | TRBJ2-1 | . | TRBV29-1
TGTGCCAGCACCTTCGACAGGGGGAGGTTATCCCAGCATTTT | CASTFDRGRLSQHF | . | TRBJ1-5 | TRBD1 | TRBV6-1
TGCGCCAGCAGCTTGGCGGCGGGGGGGATGGATGAGCAGTTCTTC | CASSLAAGGMDEQFF | many | TRBJ2-1 | TRBD2 | TRBV5-1
TGTGCCAGTAATGCGGGGGGGCAGCCCCAGCATTTT | CASNAGGQPQHF | few | TRBJ1-5 | . | TRBV19
TGTGCCAGCAGCGGCGGGACCCCCGGTGGGGAGCAGTTCTTC | CASSGGTPGGEQFF | . | TRBJ2-1 | . | TRBV9
TGTGCCAGCAGGGGACAGGACCCCTCTGACTATGGCTACACCTTC | CASRGQDPSDYGYTF | few | TRBJ1-2 | TRBD1 | TRBV25-1
TGCAGTGCTAGAGATGTTACGGCTAGCGACAATGAGCAGTTCTTC | CSARDVTASDNEQFF | . | TRBJ2-1 | . | TRBV20-1
TGCGCCAGCAGCCAGTTCCCGGGACAGGGCTACGAGCAGTACTTC | CASSQFPGQGYEQYF | few | TRBJ2-7 | TRBD1 | TRBV4-1
TGTGCCAGTTCGGGACTGCCTAATTCACCCCTCCACTTT | CASSGLPNSPLHF | . | TRBJ1-6 | . | TRBV25-1
TGTGCCAGCAGCCTACGACTAGCGGGAACAGATACGCAGTATTTT | CASSLRLAGTDTQYF | many | TRBJ2-3 | TRBD2 | TRBV3-1
TGTGCCAGCCAGAGGGCCTACACTGAAGCTTTCTTT | CASQRAYTEAFF | few | TRBJ1-1 | . | TRBV7-2
TGTGCCAGCAGGGAGGAGAAAGCGGCTGGCTACACCTTC | CASREEKAAGYTF | many | TRBJ1-2 | . | TRBV12-3/TRBV12-4
TGTGCCAGCAGCCCAAGAACTAGCGGGGAGGGTAATGAGCAGTTCTTC | CASSPRTSGEGNEQFF | . | TRBJ2-1 | TRBD2 | TRBV3-1
TGTGCCAGCAGCCCCGGGACTAACTACAATGAGCAGTTCTTC | CASSPGTNYNEQFF | few | TRBJ2-1 | TRBD2 | TRBV9
TGCAGTGCGTTGCGAAACCTGAATTCACCCCTCCACTTT | CSALRNLNSPLHF | few | TRBJ1-6 | . | TRBV20-1
TGTGCCAGCTCCGAAGGGGGCCCGGGGAACACCGGGGAGCTGTTTTTT | CASSEGGPGNTGELFF | . | TRBJ2-2 | TRBD1 | TRBV18
TGTGCCAGCAGTTACTCCGGGGGGAAAAGGGCGAACACTGAAGCTTTCTTT | CASSYSGGKRANTEAFF | once | TRBJ1-1 | . | TRBV6-5
TGCAGTGTTGGCAGGTTAAATTCACCCCTCCACTTT | CSVGRLNSPLHF | . | TRBJ1-6 | . | TRBV20-1
TGTGCCACAACTAGCGGGGGTAAAGCCTACGAGCAGTACTTC | CATTSGGKAYEQYF | . | TRBJ2-7 | TRBD2 | TRBV15